This T cell receptor beta chain was observed in a study of identical twins. Regarding the study as a whole: Alpha sequences out of frame and shared by twins had excess low generation probability. Out-of-frame sharing of TCR alpha in monozygotic twins was underestimated by models. Memory repertoires lacked the insertion deficit that abundant cord blood beta clonotypes showed.

There are a few counts of this clonotype. Its specificity is not known. CDR3 length: 14 amino acids. Germline V CDR1 and CDR2: SGHVS, FNYEAQ. The germline V and J ends were trimmed by 0 bases and 1 base, with 5 bases remaining between them. TCRdb re-analysed the 5' RACE reads in MiXCR, keeping a single row per CDR3 protein. Among about 700,000 distinct CDR3 sequences listed, over 8.5% were seen once. The sample was also reused in another study, on yellow fever vaccine responses in identical twins.

The chain has TRBV7-6 and TRBJ2-3; D gene ambiguous. Sample: PBMCs. This TCR derives from a woman aged 18-35 years in good health. The DNA for the CDR3 is TGTGCCAGCAGCTTAGCGGATGGCACAGATACGCAGTATTTT. Translation: CASSLADGTDTQYF.